This TCR beta chain was captured in a study of cytomegalovirus exposure and HLA in healthy donors. Whole-study context: Drawn from HLA-typed donors, tens of millions of unique TCRs were held in an early data release.

About this clone: The antigen remains unidentified. Other DNA sequences in this specimen translate into the identical CDR3.

Study results and caveats: Within an earlier analysis, most TCR beta V segments proved productive either about 90% or about 30% of the time. There were a few CMV-associated chains whose specificity for CMV antigens was confirmed in vitro.

V lost 4 bases and J lost 6, with 20 bases in between. In germline, CDR1 is SGDLS, CDR2 YYNGEE. The CDR3 is 15 residues long. The PCR had 60 Vbeta and 13 Jbeta primers. Using immunoSEQ multiplex PCR, the repertoire was profiled, and TCRdb retains in-frame clones only, with some absent. The repertoire includes around 60,000 clones, more than 60% of them detected once, and under 25% sits in the top ten. The clonotype originates from a woman in her thirties or forties in good health and CMV-seropositive. The source material was PBMCs. J is TRBJ2-7 and V is TRBV9, with D possibly matching TRBD2 (6 bases). In DNA, the CDR3 is TGTGCCAGCAGCCTGGCCGGGGTAGCGGTTGGCGAGCAGTACTTC. Amino acids: CASSLAGVAVGEQYF.